This T cell receptor (beta chain) emerged from a study of T-cell memory formation after mild COVID-19. Study findings and constraints: Contracting CD4+ clones sat mainly in CM and EM; CD8+ in EMRA.

This clonotype was observed a few times. What it binds is unknown. Using constant-segment primers, 5'RACE produced TCR alpha and TCR beta cDNA libraries carrying sample barcodes and UMIs. MiXCR, applied by TCRdb to the 5' RACE reads, yields one record per CDR3 protein. The sample yields a few hundred thousand distinct CDR3 sequences, under 8.5% seen once. The length of the CDR3 is 12 residues. The V end was cut by 6 bases, the J end by 6 bases, with 9 bases between. CDR1 is SGHDT and CDR2 is YYEEEE in the germline V gene. The rearrangement links TRBV5-6 to TRBJ2-2; no reliable D call. The sequencing input was PBMCs or a T cell subset sorted from them (not recorded which). The clonotype originates from a man younger than 35 who had mild COVID-19 (a few samples of this study predate the infection). Cell type and time point are not known. In nucleotides, the CDR3 is TGTGCCAGCACCCTGTGGGCCGGGGAGCTGTTTTTT. Translation: CASTLWAGELFF.